One and the same sample provided the 27 T cell receptor beta chains below, sequenced in a study of Tregs in tolerant kidney transplant recipients. Profiling relied on immunoSEQ multiplex PCR, and the TCRdb table lists in-frame clones only, not all of them. This table has about 110,000 clones, around 89% appearing once. Material: CD4+ T cells from blood, obtained before the transplant. The source is a human donor who received a combined kidney and bone marrow transplant.

CDR3 residues: CASSKTVWREGYNEQFF. DNA of the CDR3: TGCGCCAGCAGCAAGACGGTGTGGCGGGAGGGCTACAATGAGCAGTTCTTC. The chain couples TRBV5-1 to TRBJ2-1; 9 bases fit TRBD2. Germline trimming cut 4 bases from V and 3 bases from J; bases unmatched to any gene: 11. Germline values: CDR1 SGHRS, CDR2 YFSETQ. The CDR3 loop spans 17 amino acids.

This sequence joins TRBV4-3 and TRBJ1-4, with TRBD1 as a possible D gene (6 bases). V was shortened by 0 bases and J by 5 bases, with 10 bases between the two germline ends. The CDR3 sequence is 15 residues long. Germline CDR1 reads LGHNA; CDR2 reads YSLEER. The CDR3 coding sequence is TGCGCCAGCAGCCAAGATACAGGGCGGAATGAAAAACTGTTTTTT. Protein sequence: CASSQDTGRNEKLFF.

J is TRBJ2-2 and V is TRBV5-4; 7 bases align to TRBD1. The J segment lost 3 bases and the V segment lost 4 bases, leaving 6 bases of the junction unmatched. This CDR3 has 15 residues. Germline V gene data show CDR1 as SGHNT and CDR2 as YYREEE (reference sequence). DNA for the CDR3: TGTGCCAGCAGCAACAGGGGAAAAGACACCGGGGAGCTGTTTTTT. Amino acid sequence: CASSNRGKDTGELFF.

This clone was observed a single time. This chain joins TRBV28 and TRBJ1-2; TRBD1 matches at 11 bases. The V segment lost 5 bases and the J segment 8 bases; nucleotides outside the gene matches: 13. Germline CDR1 MDHEN, CDR2 SYDVKM. The CDR3 is made up of 16 amino acids. The CDR3 spells CASSPKRDRGIKGYTF. The CDR3 DNA reads TGTGCCAGCAGTCCGAAACGGGACAGGGGGATCAAAGGCTACACCTTC.

This clone has more than one count but fewer than ten. The gene calls are TRBV4-1 and TRBJ2-2, with 8 bases fitting TRBD1. V lost 1 base, J lost 6 bases, and 4 bases stayed unmatched. The CDR3 extends over 15 amino acids. The germline V gene has CDR1 MGHRA and CDR2 YSYEKL. The CDR3, as DNA: TGCGCCAGCAGCCAAGCAGGGGGCGCGGCCGGGGAGCTGTTTTTT. It yields the protein CASSQAGGAAGELFF.

The J gene is TRBJ1-2, the V gene TRBV19, with a weak D call TRBD1 (5 bases). V was clipped by 3 bases and J by 7 bases, with 15 bases between them. The CDR3 sequence is 14 residues long. Germline CDR1 reads LNHDA; CDR2 reads SQIVND (reference sequence). In DNA, the CDR3 is TGTGCCAGTAGTATTAGGGCGGGGCGCAGTGGCTACACCTTC. It codes for CASSIRAGRSGYTF.

The gene calls are TRBV23-1 and TRBJ2-3; 7 bases are shared with TRBD1. TRBV23-1 is noted as an ORF with a role that remains uncertain. The V and J ends lost 6 bases and 5 bases, in that order; junction bases with no gene match: 11. The CDR3 covers 15 residues. CDR3 sequence: CASSPTGTEKDTQYF. For the CDR3, the DNA is TGCGCCAGCAGCCCTACTGGGACAGAGAAAGATACGCAGTATTTT.

This chain joins TRBV4-2 and TRBJ2-5, with 9 bases matching TRBD2. CDR1 is LGHNA, CDR2 YNFKEQ, per germline. The length of the CDR3 is 16 residues. V shed 8 bases, J shed 2 bases, and the junction held 12 bases outside the gene matches. The CDR3 coding sequence is TGTGCCAGCTCCCCAGCGGGAGGTCTAGGGCAAGAGACCCAGTACTTC. This encodes CASSPAGGLGQETQYF.

This clone was detected only once. The chain is built from TRBV18 and TRBJ1-2; 7 bases are shared with TRBD1. CDR3 length equals 14 residues. The V gene end was trimmed by 0 bases and the J gene end by 10 bases; junction bases not matched to a gene: 8. Germline CDR1 and CDR2: KGHSH and LQKENI. The CDR3 DNA reads as TGTGCCAGCTCACCACCGGGACAGCACGGGTCCTACACCTTC. Translated, it gives CASSPPGQHGSYTF. The whole variable domain, filled in from reference TRBV18 and TRBJ1-2, reads NAGVMQNPRHLVRRRGQEARLRCSPMKGHSHVYWYRQLPEEGLKFMVYLQKENIIDESGMPKERFSAEFPKEGPSILRIQQVVRGDSAAYFCASSPPGQHGSYTFGSGTRLTVV.

This sequence joins TRBV2 and TRBJ2-3, with TRBD1 as a possible D gene (5 bases). This CDR3 has 16 residues. Germline-derived CDR1 and CDR2 are SNHLY and FYNNEI. Trimming stripped 3 bases from V and 2 bases from J, with 15 bases between. This chain's CDR3 is CASSDRAATHTDTQYF. The CDR3 bases are TGTGCCAGCAGTGACAGGGCGGCCACCCACACAGATACGCAGTATTTT.

This clone has just one count. The chain has TRBV27 and TRBJ2-7; 11 bases fit TRBD2. V was pared by 3 bases and J by 0 bases, with 7 bases of the junction left unmatched. CDR3 length: 17 residues. Germline CDR1 and CDR2: MNHEY and SMNVEV (reference sequence). The CDR3 DNA reads as TGTGCCAGCAGTTTGTGGCTAGCGGGAGGCCACTCCTACGAGCAGTACTTC. Amino acids: CASSLWLAGGHSYEQYF.

V is TRBV5-4 and J is TRBJ2-7; TRBD2 aligns across 14 bases. The CDR3 spans 16 residues. Germline lookup yields CDR1 SGHNT and CDR2 YYREEE (reference sequence). Germline trimming cut 3 bases from V and 5 bases from J; bases unmatched to any gene: 7. Here the CDR3 DNA reads TGTGCCAGCAGCTCCAGGACTAGCGGGGGGTACCACGAGCAGTACTTC. It specifies CASSSRTSGGYHEQYF.

The CDR3 is CASSYSLAGGSEQFF. The DNA of the CDR3 is TGTGCCAGCAGTTACTCTTTAGCGGGGGGAAGTGAGCAGTTCTTC. The rearrangement joins TRBV6-5 to TRBJ2-1; 10 bases agree with TRBD2. With V trimmed by 0 bases and J by 9 bases, 5 bases remained unmatched. The CDR3 covers 15 residues. Looked up from germline, CDR1 is MNHEY and CDR2 is SVGAGI.

Here the CDR3 DNA reads TGCGCCAGCAGCTGGGAGGGACTAGCCTACGAGCAGTACTTC. Translation gives CASSWEGLAYEQYF. J is TRBJ2-7 and V is TRBV5-1, with 8 bases lining up with TRBD2. The junction had 4 bases not matched to a gene; V was cut back by 3 bases and J by 2 bases. The CDR3 totals 14 residues. Germline V gives CDR1 SGHRS, CDR2 YFSETQ.

The chain combines TRBV5-1 with TRBJ1-5; tentatively, D is TRBD1 (5 bases). The CDR3 spans 15 residues. V was cut by 0 bases and J by 7 bases, with 14 bases left in between. CDR1 SGHRS and CDR2 YFSETQ come from the germline V gene. The CDR3 here is CASSLGTPMGQPQHF. The CDR3 DNA is TGCGCCAGCAGCTTGGGGACACCGATGGGGCAGCCCCAGCATTTT.

This clone was detected once. The V gene is TRBV7-8, the J gene TRBJ2-2; 7 positions match TRBD1. This CDR3 region has 18 residues. V shed 3 bases, J shed 8 bases, and the junction held 18 bases outside the gene matches. The V gene's germline CDR1 is SGHVS and CDR2 FQNEAQ. The CDR3 sequence: CASSFTPRQGRGSGELFF. The CDR3 bases are TGTGCCAGCAGCTTCACTCCTCGACAGGGAAGGGGTTCTGGGGAGCTGTTTTTT. Together with reference TRBV7-8 and TRBJ2-2, the CDR3 gives the full variable domain: GAGVSQSPRYKVAKRGQDVALRCDPISGHVSLFWYQQALGQGPEFLTYFQNEAQLDKSGLPSDRFFAERPEGSVSTLKIQRTQQEDSAVYLCASSFTPRQGRGSGELFFGEGSRLTVL.

This chain joins TRBV10-3 and TRBJ1-2; the match to TRBD1 covers 7 bases. V lost 3 bases and J lost 4; bases outside the gene matches: 5. This CDR3 region has 14 residues. Germline V gene sequence: CDR1 ENHRY, CDR2 SYGVKD. CDR3 loop: CAISDGTEGYGYTF. CDR3 nucleotide sequence: TGTGCCATCAGTGATGGGACAGAAGGCTATGGCTACACCTTC.

This chain connects TRBV19 to TRBJ1-6; 12 nucleotides align to TRBD1. Germline V lookup: CDR1 LNHDA, CDR2 SQIVND (reference sequence). The CDR3 has 17 amino acids. The junction had 12 bases not matched to a gene; V was cut back by 6 bases and J by 9 bases. CDR3 DNA: TGTGCCAGTAGCGATCCGGGACAGGGGGCAAACAGTTCACCCCTCCACTTT. Translated: CASSDPGQGANSSPLHF. The full variable domain, in which reference TRBV19 and TRBJ1-6 provide the parts outside the CDR3, is DGGITQSPKYLFRKEGQNVTLSCEQNLNHDAMYWYRQDPGQGLRLIYYSQIVNDFQKGDIAEGYSVSREKKESFPLTVTSAQKNPTAFYLCASSDPGQGANSSPLHFGNGTRLTVT.

The chain recombines TRBV9 with TRBJ2-3; 7 bases are a match to TRBD1. Per the germline V gene, CDR1 is SGDLS and CDR2 is YYNGEE. CDR3 length equals 16 residues. With 0 bases clipped from V and 2 bases from J, the junction kept 6 bases outside the gene matches. CDR3: CASSVDGRGYTDTQYF. The CDR3 bases are TGTGCCAGCAGCGTAGACGGCAGGGGGTACACAGATACGCAGTATTTT.

J is TRBJ2-2 and V is TRBV7-2; D call uncertain. There are 14 residues in the CDR3. V gave up 3 bases and J gave up 6 bases, with 11 bases separating them. CDR1 is SGHTA, CDR2 FQGNSA, per germline. The CDR3 bases are TGTGCCAGCAGCTTGGCGACTTACCCCGGGGAGCTGTTTTTT. Amino acid sequence: CASSLATYPGELFF.

Note on this clone: The same CDR3 is also encoded by other DNA sequences in this sample. The chain couples TRBV4-3 to TRBJ2-7, with a tentative D call TRBD2 (5 bases). Germline CDR1 reads LGHNA; CDR2 reads YSLEER. Trimming pared 1 base from V and 3 bases from J, leaving 7 bases between. The CDR3 has 13 residues. The CDR3 bases are TGCGCCAGCAGCCAAGGACTATACTACGAGCAGTACTTC. Translated: CASSQGLYYEQYF.

The rearrangement links TRBV9 to TRBJ1-4, with D uncertain. Germline-derived CDR1 and CDR2 are SGDLS and YYNGEE. The CDR3 is 14 residues long. V was trimmed by 3 bases and J by 8 bases, leaving 14 bases between them. Here the CDR3 reads CASSAPTSGEKLFF. CDR3 nucleotides: TGTGCCAGCAGCGCACCGACTAGTGGGGAAAAACTGTTTTTT.

This chain uses TRBV11-2 with TRBJ1-1; the match to TRBD1 covers 7 bases. CDR3 length: 15 amino acids. Germline V gene data show CDR1 as SGHAT and CDR2 as FQNNGV. Trimming took 5 bases from V and 1 from J; bases not matched to a gene: 7. As DNA, the CDR3 is TGTGCCAGCAGCGGAAGTTACAGGGGGAACACTGAAGCTTTCTTT. The encoded protein is CASSGSYRGNTEAFF.

This clone was seen a handful of times. Here the CDR3 reads CASRWTGAGELFF. The CDR3 coding sequence is TGTGCCAGCAGGTGGACAGGGGCCGGGGAGCTGTTTTTT. The V and J genes are TRBV5-5 and TRBJ2-2, with 9 bases aligning to TRBD1. CDR3 length: 13 amino acids. V shed 5 bases and J 6 bases; nucleotides not matched to a gene: 2. Germline lookup yields CDR1 SGHKS and CDR2 YYEKEE (reference sequence).

The chain employs TRBV5-6 and TRBJ2-1; 10 bases fit TRBD2. The length of the CDR3 is 15 residues. Germline CDR1 is SGHDT and CDR2 is YYEEEE. Trimming took 4 bases from V and 5 from J; bases not matched to a gene: 6. Here the CDR3 DNA reads TGTGCCAGCAGCCCCGGACTAGCGGTAAACAATGAGCAGTTCTTC. It encodes CASSPGLAVNNEQFF. Variable domain in full (rest from reference TRBV5-6 and TRBJ2-1): DAGVTQSPTHLIKTRGQQVTLRCSPKSGHDTVSWYQQALGQGPQFIFQYYEEEERQRGNFPDRFSGHQFPNYSSELNVNALLLGDSALYLCASSPGLAVNNEQFFGPGTRLTVL.

CDR3 sequence reads: CASSIGPIRTDSNQPQHF. CDR3 nucleotides: TGTGCCAGTAGTATAGGACCTATCCGGACAGATAGCAATCAGCCCCAGCATTTT. V usage is TRBV19 and J usage is TRBJ1-5, with D tentatively TRBD1 (6 bases). This CDR3 is built from 18 residues. V was shortened by 1 base and J by 0 bases, with 16 bases between the two germline ends. In germline, CDR1 is LNHDA, CDR2 SQIVND (reference sequence).

The V and J genes are TRBV27 and TRBJ2-7; 8 positions agree with TRBD2. The CDR3 has 15 amino acids. Germline CDR1 and CDR2: MNHEY and SMNVEV (reference sequence). Unmatched junction bases numbered 7, after V lost 5 bases and J lost 1 base. The DNA of the CDR3 is TGTGCCAGCAGTCCATTAGCGGGACTTTCCTACGAGCAGTACTTC. Translated, it gives CASSPLAGLSYEQYF.